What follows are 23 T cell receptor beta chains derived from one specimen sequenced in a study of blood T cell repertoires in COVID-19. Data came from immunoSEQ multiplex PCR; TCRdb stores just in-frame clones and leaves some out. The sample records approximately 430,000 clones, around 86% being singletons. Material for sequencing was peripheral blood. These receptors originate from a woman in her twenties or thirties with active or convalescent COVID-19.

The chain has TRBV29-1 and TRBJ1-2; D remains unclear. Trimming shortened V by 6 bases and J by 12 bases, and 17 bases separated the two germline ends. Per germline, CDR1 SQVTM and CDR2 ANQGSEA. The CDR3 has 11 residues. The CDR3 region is CSVWTAGLNTF. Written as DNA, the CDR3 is TGCAGCGTCTGGACTGCGGGGTTGAACACCTTC.

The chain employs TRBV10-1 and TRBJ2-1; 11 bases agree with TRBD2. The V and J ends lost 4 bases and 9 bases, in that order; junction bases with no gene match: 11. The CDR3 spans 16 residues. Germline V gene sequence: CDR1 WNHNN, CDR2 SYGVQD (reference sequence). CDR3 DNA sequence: TGCGCCAGCAGTGCGGCCGGGACTAGCGGACCCCGTGAGCAGTTCTTC. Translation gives CASSAAGTSGPREQFF.

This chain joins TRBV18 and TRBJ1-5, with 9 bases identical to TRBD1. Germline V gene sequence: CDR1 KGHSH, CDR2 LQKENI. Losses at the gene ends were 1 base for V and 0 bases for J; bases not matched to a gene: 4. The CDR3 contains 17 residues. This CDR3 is CASSPLWTGDSNQPQHF. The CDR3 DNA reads TGTGCCAGCTCACCACTATGGACAGGGGATAGCAATCAGCCCCAGCATTTT. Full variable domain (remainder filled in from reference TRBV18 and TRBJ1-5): NAGVMQNPRHLVRRRGQEARLRCSPMKGHSHVYWYRQLPEEGLKFMVYLQKENIIDESGMPKERFSAEFPKEGPSILRIQQVVRGDSAAYFCASSPLWTGDSNQPQHFGDGTRLSIL.

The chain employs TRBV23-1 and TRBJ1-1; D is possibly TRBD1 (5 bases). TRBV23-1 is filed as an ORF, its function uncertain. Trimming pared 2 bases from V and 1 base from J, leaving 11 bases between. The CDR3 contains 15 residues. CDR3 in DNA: TGCGCCAGCAGTCAAGGCGATGACAGGAACACTGAAGCTTTCTTT. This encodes CASSQGDDRNTEAFF.

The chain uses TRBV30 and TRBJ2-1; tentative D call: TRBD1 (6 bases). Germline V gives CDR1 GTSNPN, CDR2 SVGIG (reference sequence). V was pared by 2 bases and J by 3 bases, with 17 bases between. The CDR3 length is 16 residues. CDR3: CAWSREPQGHYNEQFF. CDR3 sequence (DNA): TGTGCCTGGAGTCGCGAACCCCAGGGGCACTACAATGAGCAGTTCTTC.

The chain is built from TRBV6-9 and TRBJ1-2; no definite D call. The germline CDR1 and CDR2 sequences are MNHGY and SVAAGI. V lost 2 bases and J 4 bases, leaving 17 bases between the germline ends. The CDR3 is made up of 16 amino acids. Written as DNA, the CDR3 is TGTGCCAGCAGTTATGGCGGATCTACGGGGATCTATGGCTACACCTTC. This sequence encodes CASSYGGSTGIYGYTF.

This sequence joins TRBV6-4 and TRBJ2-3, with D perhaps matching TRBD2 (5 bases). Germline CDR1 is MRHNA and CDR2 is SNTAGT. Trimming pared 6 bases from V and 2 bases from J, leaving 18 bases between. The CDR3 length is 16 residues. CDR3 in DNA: TGTGCCAGCAGCCTCGAGGGAGTCGGTGCCACAGATACGCAGTATTTT. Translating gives CASSLEGVGATDTQYF.

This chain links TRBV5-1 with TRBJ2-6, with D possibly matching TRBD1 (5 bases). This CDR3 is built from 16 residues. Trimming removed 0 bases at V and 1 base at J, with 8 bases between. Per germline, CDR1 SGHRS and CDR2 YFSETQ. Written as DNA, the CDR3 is TGCGCCAGCAGCTTGGGCAGGGAATCTGGGGCCAACGTCCTGACTTTC. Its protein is CASSLGRESGANVLTF.

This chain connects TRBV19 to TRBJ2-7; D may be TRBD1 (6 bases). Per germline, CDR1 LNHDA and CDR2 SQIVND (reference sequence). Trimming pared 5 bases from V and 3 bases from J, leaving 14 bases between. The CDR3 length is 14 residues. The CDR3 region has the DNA TGTGCCAGTAGTTCCCGACAGGCGTTCTACGAGCAGTACTTC. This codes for CASSSRQAFYEQYF. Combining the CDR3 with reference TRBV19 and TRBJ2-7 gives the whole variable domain DGGITQSPKYLFRKEGQNVTLSCEQNLNHDAMYWYRQDPGQGLRLIYYSQIVNDFQKGDIAEGYSVSREKKESFPLTVTSAQKNPTAFYLCASSSRQAFYEQYFGPGTRLTVT.

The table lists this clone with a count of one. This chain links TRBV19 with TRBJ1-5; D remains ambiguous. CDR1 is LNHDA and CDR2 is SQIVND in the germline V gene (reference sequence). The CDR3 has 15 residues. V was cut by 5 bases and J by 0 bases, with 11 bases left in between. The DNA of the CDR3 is TGTGCCAGTAGTTTCGGGTCCGATAGCAATCAGCCCCAGCATTTT. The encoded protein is CASSFGSDSNQPQHF.

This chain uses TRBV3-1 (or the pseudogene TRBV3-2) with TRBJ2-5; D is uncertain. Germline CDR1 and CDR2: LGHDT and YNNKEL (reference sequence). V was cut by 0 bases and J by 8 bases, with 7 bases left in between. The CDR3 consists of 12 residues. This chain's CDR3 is CASSQDLSTQYF. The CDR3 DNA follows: TGTGCCAGCAGCCAAGATTTGAGCACCCAGTACTTC.

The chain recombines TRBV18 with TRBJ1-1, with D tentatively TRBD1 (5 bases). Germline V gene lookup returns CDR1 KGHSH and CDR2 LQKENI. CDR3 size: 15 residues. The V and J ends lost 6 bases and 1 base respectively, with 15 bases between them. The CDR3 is CASSDALRANTEAFF. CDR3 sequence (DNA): TGTGCCAGCTCGGACGCTCTCAGGGCGAACACTGAAGCTTTCTTT.

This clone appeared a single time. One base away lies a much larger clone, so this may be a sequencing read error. CDR3 sequence (DNA): TGTGCCAGCAGTCAGACTAGCGGGGAGTACAATGAGCAGTTCTTC. It codes for CASSQTSGEYNEQFF. This rearrangement joins TRBV7-6 to TRBJ2-1; 11 positions agree with TRBD2. CDR3 size: 15 residues. CDR1 and CDR2 from the germline V gene are SGHVS and FNYEAQ. V dropped 6 bases and J dropped 4; count of bases not matched to a gene: 5. The variable domain in full, completed from reference TRBV7-6 and TRBJ2-1, reads GAGVSQSPRYKVTKRGQDVALRCDPISGHVSLYWYRQALGQGPEFLTYFNYEAQQDKSGLPNDRFSAERPEGSISTLTIQRTEQRDSAMYRCASSQTSGEYNEQFFGPGTRLTVL.

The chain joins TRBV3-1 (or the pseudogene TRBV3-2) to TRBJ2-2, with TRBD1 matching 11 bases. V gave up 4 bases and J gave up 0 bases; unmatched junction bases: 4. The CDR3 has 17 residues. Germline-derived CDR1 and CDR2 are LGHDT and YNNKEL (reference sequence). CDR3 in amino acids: CASSRPGQGANTGELFF. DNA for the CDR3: TGTGCCAGCAGCCGGCCGGGACAGGGGGCGAACACCGGGGAGCTGTTTTTT.

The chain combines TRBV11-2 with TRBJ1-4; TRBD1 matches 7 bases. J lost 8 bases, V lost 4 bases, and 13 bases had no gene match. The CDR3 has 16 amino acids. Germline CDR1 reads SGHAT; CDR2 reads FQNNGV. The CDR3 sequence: CASSSQTQGRDEKLFF. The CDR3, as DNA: TGTGCCAGCAGCTCCCAGACACAGGGGCGGGACGAAAAACTGTTTTTT.

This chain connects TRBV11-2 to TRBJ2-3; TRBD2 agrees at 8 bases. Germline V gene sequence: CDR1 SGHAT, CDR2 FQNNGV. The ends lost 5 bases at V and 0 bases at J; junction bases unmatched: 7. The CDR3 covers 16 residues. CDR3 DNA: TGTGCCAGCAGCCTAACTAGCGGCTTCAGCACAGATACGCAGTATTTT. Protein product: CASSLTSGFSTDTQYF.

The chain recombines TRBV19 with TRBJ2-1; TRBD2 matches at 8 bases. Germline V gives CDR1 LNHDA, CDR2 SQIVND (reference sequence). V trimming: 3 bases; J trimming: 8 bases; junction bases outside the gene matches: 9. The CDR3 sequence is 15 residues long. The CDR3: CASSIAQRETDEQFF. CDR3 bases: TGTGCCAGTAGTATTGCCCAGCGGGAGACGGATGAGCAGTTCTTC.

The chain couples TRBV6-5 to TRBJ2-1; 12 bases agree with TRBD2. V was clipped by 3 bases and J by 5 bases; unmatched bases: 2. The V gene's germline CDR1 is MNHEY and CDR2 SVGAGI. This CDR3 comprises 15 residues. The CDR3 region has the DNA TGTGCCAGCAGTTATAGACTAGCGGGGGACAATGAGCAGTTCTTC. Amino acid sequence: CASSYRLAGDNEQFF.

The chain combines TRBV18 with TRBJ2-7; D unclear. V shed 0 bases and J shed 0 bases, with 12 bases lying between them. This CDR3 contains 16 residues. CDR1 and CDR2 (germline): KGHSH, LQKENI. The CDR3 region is CASSPPSAASSYEQYF. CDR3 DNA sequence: TGTGCCAGCTCACCACCCTCGGCGGCTAGCTCCTACGAGCAGTACTTC.

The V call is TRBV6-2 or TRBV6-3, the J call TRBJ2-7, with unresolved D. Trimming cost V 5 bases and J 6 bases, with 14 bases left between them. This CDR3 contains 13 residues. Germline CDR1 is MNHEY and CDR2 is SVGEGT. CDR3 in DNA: TGTGCCAGCAGTCCCTCGCGAGTCGGCGAGCAGTACTTC. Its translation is CASSPSRVGEQYF.

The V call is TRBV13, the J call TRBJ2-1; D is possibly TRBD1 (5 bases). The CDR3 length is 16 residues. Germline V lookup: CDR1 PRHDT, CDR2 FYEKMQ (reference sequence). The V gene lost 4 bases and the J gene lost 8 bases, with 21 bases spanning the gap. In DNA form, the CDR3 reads TGTGCCAGCAGCTCGCTCAGGGAAATTCAAGTGGATGAGCAGTTCTTC. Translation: CASSSLREIQVDEQFF.

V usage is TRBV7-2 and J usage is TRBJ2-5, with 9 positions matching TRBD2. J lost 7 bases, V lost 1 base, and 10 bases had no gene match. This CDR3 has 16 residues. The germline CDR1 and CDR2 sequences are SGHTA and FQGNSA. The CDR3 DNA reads TGTGCCAGCAGCTTAGAGTGGCGGGGGGGAAGAGCGACCCAGTACTTC. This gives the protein CASSLEWRGGRATQYF. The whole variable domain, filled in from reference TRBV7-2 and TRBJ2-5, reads GAGVSQSPSNKVTEKGKDVELRCDPISGHTALYWYRQSLGQGLEFLIYFQGNSAPDKSGLPSDRFSAERTGGSVSTLTIQRTQQEDSAVYLCASSLEWRGGRATQYFGPGTRLLVL.

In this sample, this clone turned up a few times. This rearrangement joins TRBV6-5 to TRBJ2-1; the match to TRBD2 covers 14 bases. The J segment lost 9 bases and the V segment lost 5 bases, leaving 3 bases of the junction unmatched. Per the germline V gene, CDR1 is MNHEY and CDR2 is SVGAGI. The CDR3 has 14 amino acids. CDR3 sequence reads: CASSRLAGGREQFF. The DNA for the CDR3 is TGTGCCAGCAGTAGACTAGCGGGGGGGCGTGAGCAGTTCTTC.